This T cell receptor (beta chain) comes out of a study of memory CD4+ T cells and cytomegalovirus serostatus. General observations from the study: A US-trained random forest predicted CMV serostatus with median AUC approximately 0.9. Of approximately 160 reported CMV TCRbeta sequences, just over 65 were found in memory CD4+ repertoires.

As processed by the authors: After removing out-of-frame reads, 2 million to 2.5 million distinct TCRbeta sequences remained. Data came from immunoSEQ multiplex PCR; TCRdb stores just in-frame clones and leaves some out. D and trimming come from the DNA, and the V and J calls and clone size come from that table. The sample consists of approximately 27,000 clones, 76% of them appearing once. CDR1 and CDR2 from the germline V gene are MDHEN and SYDVKM. The CDR3 length is 16 residues. V gave up 4 bases and J gave up 3 bases, with 18 bases separating them. Single viable CD3+CD4+CD8-CD45RO+ cells were sorted as the memory CD4+ T cells. Donors' CMV status reflects serum IgG against pp150, pp28, p38, p52. Worth noting for this clone: Its cognate antigen is unknown.

This chain uses TRBV28 with TRBJ2-5; possibly TRBD1 for D (7 bases). Sequenced: memory CD4+ T cells from blood. The receptor's source is an adult in good health and CMV-seronegative. CDR3 bases: TGTGCCAGCAGTTCCTACGCTAGCGACAGGGAAGAGACCCAGTACTTC. As protein: CASSSYASDREETQYF.